The clone carrying this TCR beta chain was seen more than once but under ten times. The data were taken from a study of blood T cell repertoires in COVID-19. Study in general: Both acute and convalescent COVID-19 samples were obtained from the United States, Italy and Spain. T cells, B-cell-depleted T cells, or PBMCs supplied cDNA or gDNA.

Germline CDR1 is LGHDT and CDR2 is YNNKEL (reference sequence). V trimming: 3 bases; J trimming: 4 bases; junction bases outside the gene matches: 6. This CDR3 is built from 14 residues. Original data processing: From reference gene primer amplification, estimates of nucleated cell counts were derived. Only in-frame clones appear in the TCRdb table, and some are missing; sequencing was by immunoSEQ multiplex PCR. That table is the source of V, J and clone size, and D and trimming were worked out from the DNA. The sample contains roughly 80,000 clones, almost 85% of which appear only once. The material sequenced was peripheral blood. The chain is built from TRBV3-1 (or the pseudogene TRBV3-2) and TRBJ2-7; 7 bases fit TRBD2. The clonotype originates from a human donor in a cohort sampled during active COVID-19. The CDR3 nucleotides read TGTGCCAGCAGCCAGTGGACTAGGGTATACGAGCAGTACTTC. This translates into CASSQWTRVYEQYF.